These 30 T cell receptor beta chains originate from one sample sequenced in a study of blood T cell repertoires in COVID-19 (dated by TCRdb to about 2020). Library prep was done by the immunoSEQ multiplex PCR assay. TCRdb limited this immuneACCESS table to in-frame rearrangements with V and J called. A share of clones is missing; checked studies link under half to unresolved V genes, and the rest is unexplained. This sample has 100,000 or so clones in its table, and 85% to 90% of those were observed once. The ten top clones hold around 3.9% of the sample. Specimen: peripheral blood. These receptor sequences come from a man aged 50 to 59 with acute or convalescent COVID-19.

The V and J genes are TRBV7-3 and TRBJ2-6; 8 positions agree with TRBD1. Germline CDR1 is SGHTA and CDR2 is FQGTGA. CDR3 length: 21 amino acids. The V segment lost 2 bases and the J segment 4 bases; nucleotides outside the gene matches: 19. CDR3 nucleotide sequence: TGTGCCAGCAGCTTAGAATTTGGTGCCAGGGGGCGCGTGTCGGGGGCCAACGTCCTGACTTTC. It encodes CASSLEFGARGRVSGANVLTF.

V gene TRBV30 combines with J gene TRBJ1-2; D remains ambiguous. V was trimmed by 4 bases and J by 0 bases, leaving 9 bases between them. The CDR3 is made up of 13 amino acids. Germline loops: CDR1 GTSNPN, CDR2 SVGIG (reference sequence). CDR3 bases: TGTGCCTGGAACTTTGAAGCTAACTATGGCTACACCTTC. It translates to CAWNFEANYGYTF.

This clone was observed once. The genes are TRBV5-6 and TRBJ1-4; the D is unclear. V lost 4 bases and J lost 4, with 17 bases in between. The CDR3 has 16 residues. The germline V gene has CDR1 SGHDT and CDR2 YYEEEE. The CDR3 DNA reads as TGTGCCAGCAGCATTGAGGGTCTAGGAGTTAATGAAAAACTGTTTTTT. Translating gives CASSIEGLGVNEKLFF.

V usage is TRBV19 and J usage is TRBJ2-7; the match to TRBD1 covers 10 bases. Germline CDR1 reads LNHDA; CDR2 reads SQIVND (reference sequence). This CDR3 is built from 14 residues. The V gene end was trimmed by 3 bases and the J gene end by 3 bases; junction bases not matched to a gene: 2. CDR3 residues: CASSIRDRGYEQYF. For the CDR3, the DNA is TGTGCCAGTAGTATTCGGGACAGGGGCTACGAGCAGTACTTC. The full variable domain, with the rest looked up from reference TRBV19 and TRBJ2-7, is DGGITQSPKYLFRKEGQNVTLSCEQNLNHDAMYWYRQDPGQGLRLIYYSQIVNDFQKGDIAEGYSVSREKKESFPLTVTSAQKNPTAFYLCASSIRDRGYEQYFGPGTRLTVT.

V gene TRBV6-1 combines with J gene TRBJ2-6, with D unresolved. V was clipped by 1 base and J by 0 bases, with 4 bases between them. Germline V gene sequence: CDR1 MNHNS, CDR2 SASEGT. CDR3 length equals 15 residues. The CDR3: CASSEDSSGANVLTF. Written as DNA, the CDR3 is TGTGCCAGCAGTGAAGACAGCTCTGGGGCCAACGTCCTGACTTTC.

This chain links TRBV9 with TRBJ1-6, with TRBD1 matching 8 bases. V was clipped by 0 bases and J by 11 bases; unmatched bases: 7. Per the germline V gene, CDR1 is SGDLS and CDR2 is YYNGEE. The CDR3 is made up of 15 amino acids. The CDR3 region is CASSVDGQGWPPLHF. DNA for the CDR3: TGTGCCAGCAGCGTAGACGGACAGGGTTGGCCACCCCTCCACTTT. Together with reference TRBV9 and TRBJ1-6, the CDR3 gives the full variable domain: DSGVTQTPKHLITATGQRVTLRCSPRSGDLSVYWYQQSLDQGLQFLIQYYNGEERAKGNILERFSAQQFPDLHSELNLSSLELGDSALYFCASSVDGQGWPPLHFGNGTRLTVT.

The rearrangement links TRBV5-1 to TRBJ1-3; 7 nucleotides line up with TRBD1. The V segment lost 6 bases and the J segment 4 bases; nucleotides outside the gene matches: 10. Germline lookup yields CDR1 SGHRS and CDR2 YFSETQ. The CDR3 loop spans 15 amino acids. The CDR3 bases are TGCGCCAGCACCTTAGGGACAGATCAAGGAAACACCATATATTTT. Amino acid sequence: CASTLGTDQGNTIYF.

The chain links TRBV19 to TRBJ1-1, with a possible D match to TRBD1 (5 bases). Germline V gene lookup returns CDR1 LNHDA and CDR2 SQIVND (reference sequence). CDR3 length: 16 amino acids. V dropped 9 bases and J dropped 1 base, with 21 bases sitting between them. CDR3 loop: CASRADLQATNTEAFF. The CDR3 bases are TGTGCCAGCCGCGCCGACTTACAGGCGACGAACACTGAAGCTTTCTTT.

This chain joins TRBV14 and TRBJ2-7; 9 bases match TRBD1. The CDR3 consists of 14 residues. V shed 5 bases and J 3 bases; nucleotides not matched to a gene: 5. CDR1 and CDR2 (germline): SGHDN, FVKESK. The CDR3 DNA is TGTGCCAGCAGCGACACGGGACAGGGCTACGAGCAGTACTTC. This encodes CASSDTGQGYEQYF.

The chain is built from TRBV30 and TRBJ2-7; D is perhaps TRBD1 (6 bases). The CDR3 is 15 residues long. V was cut by 1 base and J by 2 bases, with 15 bases left in between. From germline, CDR1 is GTSNPN and CDR2 SVGIG (reference sequence). The chain's CDR3 is CAWSGSTGTAYEQYF. In nucleotides, the CDR3 is TGTGCCTGGAGTGGATCGACAGGAACAGCCTACGAGCAGTACTTC. The variable domain in full, with the rest retrieved from reference TRBV30 and TRBJ2-7, is SQTIHQWPATLVQPVGSPLSLECTVEGTSNPNLYWYRQAAGRGLQLLFYSVGIGQISSEVPQNLSASRPQDRQFILSSKKLLLSDSGFYLCAWSGSTGTAYEQYFGPGTRLTVT.

The chain carries TRBV27 and TRBJ2-1, with TRBD2 as a possible D gene (5 bases). The CDR3 has 13 residues. Trimming pared 4 bases from V and 6 bases from J, leaving 10 bases between. Looked up from germline, CDR1 is MNHEY and CDR2 is SMNVEV (reference sequence). CDR3 DNA: TGTGCCAGCAGTTCCGGGGTGGGCAATGAGCAGTTCTTC. It yields the protein CASSSGVGNEQFF.

The table lists this clone with a count of one. V and J are TRBV10-2 and TRBJ1-5, with 7 positions matching TRBD1. Germline V CDR1 and CDR2: WSHSY, SAAADI. V was clipped by 8 bases and J by 5 bases; unmatched bases: 12. This CDR3 comprises 15 residues. Here the CDR3 DNA reads TGCGCCAGCGGTAAGACAGGGACTCGGGATCAGCCCCAGCATTTT. Its translation is CASGKTGTRDQPQHF.

Of note for this clone: This likely comes from a read error, as the CDR3 has no conserved phenylalanine or tryptophan at its end. The DNA is left out, because the CDR3 cannot be placed on it with certainty; the CDR3 is given as TCRdb lists it. The chain joins TRBV11-2 to TRBJ1-1; the table names TRBD1, a call not compared with the DNA. The CDR3 extends over 10 residues, inclusive of both ends. Germline assignment: CDR1 SGHAT and CDR2 FQNNGV. The CDR3 loop is CASSLTGLGR.

Of note for this clone: The junction does not match germline at one end; this may be a read error. The chain carries TRBV19 and TRBJ2-2; D perhaps matches TRBD1 (5 bases). Germline-derived CDR1 and CDR2 are LNHDA and SQIVND (reference sequence). The CDR3 length is 17 residues. CDR3 DNA sequence: TGTGCGAGTAGTCAGTGGATGACAGCTACGAACACCGGGGAGCTGTTTTTT. Its protein product is CASSQWMTATNTGELFF.

This sequence joins TRBV6-5 and TRBJ2-7; 7 bases agree with TRBD1. The trim removed 6 bases at V and 4 bases at J, leaving 12 bases unmatched. This CDR3 has 15 amino acids. CDR1 is MNHEY, CDR2 SVGAGI, per germline. This chain's CDR3 is CASSSLGQRLYEQYF. The DNA of the CDR3 is TGTGCCAGCAGCTCTCTGGGACAGAGGCTTTACGAGCAGTACTTC.

The rearrangement joins TRBV14 to TRBJ2-6; a weak D match, TRBD2 (6 bases). The V gene's germline CDR1 is SGHDN and CDR2 FVKESK. V shed 4 bases and J shed 2 bases, with 21 bases lying between them. This CDR3 is 19 amino acids long. CDR3 in amino acids: CASSPTFGGLGAGANVLTF. DNA for the CDR3: TGTGCCAGCAGCCCTACATTCGGGGGTTTAGGAGCTGGGGCCAACGTCCTGACTTTC.

The chain couples TRBV6-6 to TRBJ1-3, with D perhaps matching TRBD1 (5 bases). Germline V gene lookup returns CDR1 MNHNY and CDR2 SVGAGI (reference sequence). V lost 6 bases to trimming and J lost 2 bases, with 17 bases between them. The CDR3 has 16 amino acids. The CDR3 DNA is TGTGCCAGCAGCCACGGGGGGGTAATAGCTGGAAACACCATATATTTT. Amino acid sequence: CASSHGGVIAGNTIYF.

The chain is built from TRBV25-1 and TRBJ2-3, with no clear D. CDR1 and CDR2 from the germline V gene are MGHDK and SYGVNS. The V gene lost 3 bases and the J gene lost 5 bases, with 6 bases spanning the gap. The CDR3 is 12 amino acids. The CDR3 nucleotides read TGTGCCAGCAGTGATCGAGTAGATACGCAGTATTTT. It translates to CASSDRVDTQYF.

The CDR3 DNA reads as TGTGCCAGTAATAAAGCCAAAAACATTCAGTACTTC. Translated, it gives CASNKAKNIQYF. The J gene is TRBJ2-4, the V gene TRBV6-5; D unclear. Germline CDR1 is MNHEY and CDR2 is SVGAGI. CDR3 size: 12 residues. Deletions cut 9 bases from V and 0 bases from J, with 6 bases between.

The chain joins TRBV5-1 to TRBJ1-2; 7 bases are a match to TRBD1. V shed 4 bases and J 4 bases; nucleotides not matched to a gene: 10. Germline V gene data show CDR1 as SGHRS and CDR2 as YFSETQ. This CDR3 contains 15 residues. DNA for the CDR3: TGCGCCAGCAGCGCAACAGGGGTTTACGTCTATGGCTACACCTTC. Its translation: CASSATGVYVYGYTF.

This chain links TRBV5-4 with TRBJ2-3; perhaps TRBD1 as D (5 bases). The V end lost 0 bases, the J end lost 2 bases, and 13 bases lay between the germline ends. Per the germline V gene, CDR1 is SGHNT and CDR2 is YYREEE (reference sequence). This CDR3 is built from 16 residues. DNA for the CDR3: TGTGCCAGCAGCTTGGAGGGGCGCGGTCCCACAGATACGCAGTATTTT. Translation gives CASSLEGRGPTDTQYF.

J is TRBJ1-2 and V is TRBV6-5, with 8 nucleotides matching TRBD1. The J segment lost 8 bases and the V segment lost 2 bases, leaving 10 bases of the junction unmatched. The CDR3 loop spans 15 amino acids. Germline CDR1 is MNHEY and CDR2 is SVGAGI. The CDR3 nucleotides read TGTGCCAGCAGTTACACAGGGGGAACAGGGGTCGGCTACACCTTC. The encoded protein is CASSYTGGTGVGYTF.

This clone showed up just a few times. The V gene is TRBV21-1, the J gene TRBJ1-6; TRBD1, the table's D call, was not compared with the DNA. TRBV21-1 is termed a pseudogene. The CDR3 is 12 amino acids. The CDR3 is CASSKSNSPLHF. CDR3 sequence (DNA): TGTGCCAGCAGCAAATCAAATTCACCCCTCCACTTT.

The V call is TRBV12-3 or TRBV12-4, the J call TRBJ1-4, with D possibly being TRBD1 (6 bases). This CDR3 spans 12 amino acids. V lost 5 bases and J lost 14, with 15 bases in between. The CDR3 DNA reads TGTGCCAGCAGTGAGACAGGCCCCCCCCTGTTTTTT. This encodes CASSETGPPLFF.

V is TRBV14 and J is TRBJ1-2; D not certain. The CDR3 runs to 14 residues. Trimming shortened V by 2 bases and J by 4 bases, and 11 bases separated the two germline ends. Per germline, CDR1 SGHDN and CDR2 FVKESK. The CDR3: CASSQTMTLYGYTF. The CDR3 coding sequence is TGTGCCAGCAGCCAAACGATGACACTCTATGGCTACACCTTC.

This clone was recorded only once. The J gene is TRBJ2-5, the V gene TRBV15, with 7 nucleotides matching TRBD1. This CDR3 is built from 17 residues. In germline, CDR1 is LNHNV, CDR2 YYDKDF (reference sequence). Germline trimming cut 3 bases from V and 2 bases from J; bases unmatched to any gene: 12. CDR3 nucleotide sequence: TGTGCCACCAGCAGGAATACCGGGACAGCTAATCAAGAGACCCAGTACTTC. Translated: CATSRNTGTANQETQYF.

The V call is TRBV15, the J call TRBJ2-7, with a tentative D call TRBD2 (5 bases). Per the germline V gene, CDR1 is LNHNV and CDR2 is YYDKDF (reference sequence). This CDR3 has 15 residues. Trimming stripped 5 bases from V and 1 base from J, with 15 bases between. For the CDR3, the DNA is TGTGCCACCAGCGCAGAGAGAAGCGGATCCTACGAGCAGTACTTC. Its protein product is CATSAERSGSYEQYF.

This rearrangement joins TRBV29-1 to TRBJ2-2; perhaps TRBD2 as D (5 bases). CDR1 and CDR2 (germline): SQVTM, ANQGSEA. CDR3 size: 13 residues. Trimming cost V 2 bases and J 5 bases, with 9 bases left between them. CDR3 nucleotide sequence: TGCAGCGTTGAAACTTGGGAGACCGGGGAGCTGTTTTTT. It translates to CSVETWETGELFF.

The genes are TRBV5-1 and TRBJ2-1; the D gene is possibly TRBD2 (5 bases). This CDR3 is built from 14 residues. Trimming stripped 4 bases from V and 4 bases from J, with 12 bases between. CDR1 and CDR2 from the germline V gene are SGHRS and YFSETQ. The CDR3 protein is CASSRGTNYNEQFF. In DNA, the CDR3 is TGCGCCAGCAGCCGGGGTACAAATTACAATGAGCAGTTCTTC.

This chain links TRBV24-1 with TRBJ2-1; 8 nucleotides match TRBD2. CDR3 size: 16 residues. Germline lookup yields CDR1 KGHDR and CDR2 SFDVKD. J lost 10 bases, V lost 3 bases, and 13 bases had no gene match. The CDR3 sequence: CATSDPGTSPAGEQFF. Written as DNA, the CDR3 is TGTGCCACCAGTGATCCCGGGACTAGTCCGGCCGGGGAGCAGTTCTTC.